This TCR beta chain was profiled in a study of T cell responses to AZD1222 COVID-19 vaccine. In regard to this clone: Its specificity is unknown.

The germline V and J ends were trimmed by 1 base and 3 bases, with 9 bases remaining between them. The CDR3 runs to 14 residues. Germline lookup yields CDR1 SEHNR and CDR2 FQNEAQ (reference sequence). Profiled with immunoSEQ multiplex PCR; TCRdb holds only in-frame clones, not every one. The table records tens of thousands of clones, about 93% of them present only once. Study results and limitations: When two AZD1222 doses had been given, Spike-specific TCR breadth and depth rose.

The sample in question was peripheral blood, obtained 28 days after the second AZD1222 dose. The clonotype originates from an adult who received the AZD1222 COVID-19 vaccine. The chain joins TRBV7-9 to TRBJ1-1; D is ambiguous. CDR3 nucleotides: TGTGCCAGCAGCTTAGGGATTGGGTACACTGAAGCTTTCTTT. Translation: CASSLGIGYTEAFF.